This TCR beta chain was identified during a study of glioma-infiltrating T cells. Study outcomes and limitations: Tissue-blood divergence was below expectation in non-neoplastic patients, above in gliomas. Very few CDR3 sequences were shared between tissue and blood.

Concerning this clonotype itself: Its antigen remains unidentified.

CDR1 is MGHRA, CDR2 YSYEKL, per germline. CDR3 length: 13 amino acids. V lost 4 bases, J lost 4 bases, and 8 bases lay in between. Amplification of TCR alpha and beta CDR3 regions from RNA used iRepertoire nested multiplex PCR. For one-step reverse transcription and amplification, 100-400 ng of tissue mRNA or PBMC total RNA was used. TCRdb called the multiplex PCR reads again in MiXCR, with one record for every CDR3 protein. The repertoire has around 150,000 distinct CDR3 sequences, approximately 39% of them found once; the top ten carry around 20%. This chain links TRBV4-1 with TRBJ1-5; the D gene is possibly TRBD1 (5 bases). Input material: glioma tissue, nonneoplastic brain tissue, or PBMCs (not recorded which). The sequence came from a human donor with low-grade glioma or glioblastoma, undergoing nonglioma brain surgery, or in good health (not recorded which). CDR3 region: CASSPRGNQPQHF. The CDR3 coding sequence is TGCGCCAGCAGCCCAAGGGGTAATCAGCCCCAGCATTTT.